This entry lists 10 T cell receptor beta chains sequenced from one sample in a study of cytomegalovirus exposure and HLA in healthy donors. The PCR used 60 Vbeta and 13 Jbeta primers. Produced via immunoSEQ multiplex PCR; TCRdb's table is partial and in-frame only. The sample records about 140,000 clones, about 80% being singletons. The sequenced sample was PBMCs. The origin of the receptors is a woman in her thirties or forties in good health and CMV-seronegative.

V usage is TRBV4-3 and J usage is TRBJ2-7; TRBD1 matches at 10 bases. Germline CDR1 reads LGHNA; CDR2 reads YSLEER. J was trimmed by 3 bases and V by 2 bases; bases with no gene match: 4. The CDR3 covers 15 residues. The CDR3 loop is CASSQLDRGIYEQYF. DNA for the CDR3: TGCGCCAGCAGCCAATTGGACAGGGGGATCTACGAGCAGTACTTC.

This clone was found a few times. The chain recombines TRBV19 with TRBJ2-3, with 12 nucleotides matching TRBD2. From germline, CDR1 is LNHDA and CDR2 SQIVND (reference sequence). The CDR3 is 15 residues long. J was trimmed by 2 bases and V by 9 bases; bases with no gene match: 6. CDR3 nucleotide sequence: TGTGCCAGCCGGACTAGCGGGGAACCCACAGATACGCAGTATTTT. Translation: CASRTSGEPTDTQYF.

The chain couples TRBV11-2 to TRBJ1-5, with no clear D. Germline values: CDR1 SGHAT, CDR2 FQNNGV. The V gene lost 4 bases and the J gene lost 0 bases, with 4 bases spanning the gap. The CDR3 has 13 residues. This chain's CDR3 is CASSSHSNQPQHF. CDR3 nucleotide sequence: TGTGCCAGCAGCTCACATAGCAATCAGCCCCAGCATTTT. The complete variable domain, with remaining parts taken from reference TRBV11-2 and TRBJ1-5, reads EAGVAQSPRYKIIEKRQSVAFWCNPISGHATLYWYQQILGQGPKLLIQFQNNGVVDDSQLPKDRFSAERLKGVDSTLKIQPAKLEDSAVYLCASSSHSNQPQHFGDGTRLSIL.

This clone was picked up one time. The J gene is TRBJ2-3, the V gene TRBV29-1; TRBD2 might be the D (6 bases). The CDR3 loop spans 13 amino acids. CDR1 is SQVTM and CDR2 is ANQGSEA in the germline V gene. The V gene lost 3 bases and the J gene lost 1 base, with 8 bases spanning the gap. CDR3 region: CSVEPSGTDTQYF. The CDR3 DNA reads as TGCAGCGTTGAGCCTAGCGGCACAGATACGCAGTATTTT.

This clone was counted only a few times. The chain links TRBV21-1 to TRBJ1-3; the D call of TRBD1 is as the table states it, not checked on the DNA. TRBV21-1 is assigned pseudogene status. The CDR3 has 17 residues. The CDR3 DNA sequence: TGTGCCAGCAGCAAAGGGCGACAGGGCCGCTCTGGAAACACCATATATTTT. Amino acid sequence: CASSKGRQGRSGNTIYF.

The chain uses TRBV27 and TRBJ2-2, with D possibly matching TRBD1 (8 bases). The V end lost 2 bases, the J end lost 3 bases, and 16 bases lay between the germline ends. There are 17 residues in the CDR3. Per the germline V gene, CDR1 is MNHEY and CDR2 is SMNVEV (reference sequence). CDR3 nucleotides: TGTGCCAGCAGTTTAATCCGGACAGGGAGGGACACCGGGGAGCTGTTTTTT. This sequence encodes CASSLIRTGRDTGELFF.

This clone occurred a few times. The chain carries TRBV21-1 and TRBJ2-1; no DNA check was done on the table's D call, TRBD2. TRBV21-1 is annotated as a pseudogene. The CDR3 length is 18 residues. CDR3 sequence reads: CASSKGETLAGGPYEQFF. The CDR3 region has the DNA TGTGCCAGCAGCAAAGGGGAGACCCTAGCGGGAGGGCCCTATGAGCAGTTCTTC.

The gene calls are TRBV7-2 and TRBJ2-7; 12 nucleotides agree with TRBD2. The CDR3 has 17 residues. CDR1 and CDR2 (germline): SGHTA, FQGNSA. J lost 4 bases, V lost 4 bases, and 11 bases had no gene match. In DNA, the CDR3 is TGTGCCAGCAGCTCTTACCCTAGCGGGGGGGCTAGTTACGAGCAGTACTTC. This translates into CASSSYPSGGASYEQYF.

The chain employs TRBV11-2 and TRBJ2-5, with D perhaps TRBD1 (5 bases). The CDR3 length is 17 residues. With 3 bases removed from V and 1 base from J, the gap between germline ends came to 18 bases. The germline CDR1 and CDR2 sequences are SGHAT and FQNNGV. This CDR3 is CASSFPGIGFPQETQYF. Written as DNA, the CDR3 is TGTGCCAGCAGCTTCCCAGGGATCGGTTTCCCCCAAGAGACCCAGTACTTC.

This chain uses TRBV9 with TRBJ2-1; 8 nucleotides match TRBD2. V lost 0 bases and J lost 3; bases outside the gene matches: 5. The CDR3 consists of 16 residues. Germline CDR1 and CDR2: SGDLS and YYNGEE. CDR3 nucleotide sequence: TGTGCCAGCAGCGTAGTTGGCGGGAGGAGCTACAATGAGCAGTTCTTC. It codes for CASSVVGGRSYNEQFF.